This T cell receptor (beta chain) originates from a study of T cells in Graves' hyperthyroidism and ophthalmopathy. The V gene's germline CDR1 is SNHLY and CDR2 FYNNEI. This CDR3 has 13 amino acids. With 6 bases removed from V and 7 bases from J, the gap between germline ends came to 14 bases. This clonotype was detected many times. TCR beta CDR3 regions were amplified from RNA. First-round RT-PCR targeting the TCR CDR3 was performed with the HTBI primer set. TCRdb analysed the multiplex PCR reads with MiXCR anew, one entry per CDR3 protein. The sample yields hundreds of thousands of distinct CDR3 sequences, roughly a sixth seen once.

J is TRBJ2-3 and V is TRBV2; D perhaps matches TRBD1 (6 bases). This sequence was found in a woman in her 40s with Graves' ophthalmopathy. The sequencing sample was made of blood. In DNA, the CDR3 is TGTGCCAGCAGGGGGACACTACTAAATACGCAGTATTTT. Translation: CASRGTLLNTQYF.